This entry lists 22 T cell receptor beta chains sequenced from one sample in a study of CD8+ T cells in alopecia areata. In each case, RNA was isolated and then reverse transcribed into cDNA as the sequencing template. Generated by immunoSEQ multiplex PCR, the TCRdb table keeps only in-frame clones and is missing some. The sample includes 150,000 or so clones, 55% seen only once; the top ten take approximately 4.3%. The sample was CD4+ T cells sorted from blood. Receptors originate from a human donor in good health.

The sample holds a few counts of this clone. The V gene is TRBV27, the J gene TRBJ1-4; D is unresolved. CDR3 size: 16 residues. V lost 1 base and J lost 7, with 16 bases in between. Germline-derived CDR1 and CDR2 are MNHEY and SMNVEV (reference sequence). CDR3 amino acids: CASSLYGGGPLEKLFF. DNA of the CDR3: TGTGCCAGCAGTTTATACGGCGGAGGTCCCCTTGAAAAACTGTTTTTT.

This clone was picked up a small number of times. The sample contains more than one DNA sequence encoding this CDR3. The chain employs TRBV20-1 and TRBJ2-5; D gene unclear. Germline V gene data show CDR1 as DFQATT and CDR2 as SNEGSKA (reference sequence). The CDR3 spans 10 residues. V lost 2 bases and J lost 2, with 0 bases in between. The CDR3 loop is CSARQETQYF. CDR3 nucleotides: TGCAGTGCTAGACAAGAGACCCAGTACTTC.

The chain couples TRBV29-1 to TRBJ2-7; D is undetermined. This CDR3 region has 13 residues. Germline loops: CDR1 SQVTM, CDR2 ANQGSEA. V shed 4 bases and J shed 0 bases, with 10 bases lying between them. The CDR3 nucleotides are TGCAGCGTTGGGGTCCGCTCCTCCTACGAGCAGTACTTC. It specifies CSVGVRSSYEQYF.

The CDR3 region is CAWSRLAGVWEQYF. CDR3 DNA: TGTGCCTGGAGTCGGCTAGCGGGAGTCTGGGAGCAGTACTTC. V and J are TRBV30 and TRBJ2-5; 10 bases agree with TRBD2. The CDR3 totals 14 residues. The J segment lost 11 bases and the V segment lost 2 bases, leaving 11 bases of the junction unmatched. Germline CDR1 and CDR2: GTSNPN and SVGIG (reference sequence).

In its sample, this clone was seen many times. The CDR3 bases are TGTGCCAGCAGCCAGTGGGCTGGACGGAAGAACACTGAAGCTTTCTTT. Its translation is CASSQWAGRKNTEAFF. The rearrangement joins TRBV14 to TRBJ1-1; D uncertain. This CDR3 spans 16 amino acids. V was clipped by 3 bases and J by 1 base, with 15 bases between them. Germline V gene lookup returns CDR1 SGHDN and CDR2 FVKESK.

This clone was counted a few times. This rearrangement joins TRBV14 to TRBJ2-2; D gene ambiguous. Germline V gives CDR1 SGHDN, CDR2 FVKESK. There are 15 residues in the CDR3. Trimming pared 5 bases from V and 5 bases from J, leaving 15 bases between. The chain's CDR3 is CASSEARVRTGELFF. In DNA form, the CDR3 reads TGTGCCAGCAGCGAAGCCCGGGTCAGGACCGGGGAGCTGTTTTTT.

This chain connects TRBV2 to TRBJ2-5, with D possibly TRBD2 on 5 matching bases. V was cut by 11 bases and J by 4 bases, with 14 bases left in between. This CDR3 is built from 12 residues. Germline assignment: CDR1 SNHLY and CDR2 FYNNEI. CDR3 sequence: CAFTGGGETQYF. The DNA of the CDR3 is TGTGCCTTTACGGGCGGAGGAGAGACCCAGTACTTC.

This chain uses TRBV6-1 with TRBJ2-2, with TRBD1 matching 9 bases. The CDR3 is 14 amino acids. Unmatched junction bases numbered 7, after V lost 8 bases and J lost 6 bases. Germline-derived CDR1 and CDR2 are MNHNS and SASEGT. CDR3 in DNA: TGTGCCAGCGGGAGGGACAGGGACGCCGGGGAGCTGTTTTTT. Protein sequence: CASGRDRDAGELFF.

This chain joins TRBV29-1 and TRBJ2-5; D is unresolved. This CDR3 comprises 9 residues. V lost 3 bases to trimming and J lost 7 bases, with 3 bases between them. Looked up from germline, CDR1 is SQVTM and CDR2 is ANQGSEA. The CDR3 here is CSVDRTQYF. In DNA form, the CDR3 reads TGCAGCGTTGATAGGACCCAGTACTTC.

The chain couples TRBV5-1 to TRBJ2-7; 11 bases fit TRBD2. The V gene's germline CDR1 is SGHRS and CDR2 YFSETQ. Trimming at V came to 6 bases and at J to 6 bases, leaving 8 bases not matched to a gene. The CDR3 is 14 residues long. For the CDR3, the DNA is TGCGCCAGCACCCCTCGGGGGACTAGCGGCGAGCAGTACTTC. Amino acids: CASTPRGTSGEQYF.

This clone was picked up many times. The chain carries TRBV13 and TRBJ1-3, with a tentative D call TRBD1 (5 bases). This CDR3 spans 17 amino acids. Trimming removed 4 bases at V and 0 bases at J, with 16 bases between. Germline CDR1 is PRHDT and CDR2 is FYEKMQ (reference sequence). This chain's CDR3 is CASSSRGGRSSGNTIYF. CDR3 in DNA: TGTGCCAGCAGCTCTAGGGGAGGGAGGAGCTCTGGAAACACCATATATTTT.

The CDR3 sequence is CSVAATAYEQYF. The CDR3 DNA sequence: TGCAGCGTTGCCGCTACCGCCTACGAGCAGTACTTC. This chain uses TRBV29-1 with TRBJ2-7; D is undetermined. Germline CDR1 SQVTM, CDR2 ANQGSEA. V gave up 4 bases and J gave up 2 bases, with 9 bases separating them. The CDR3 consists of 12 residues.

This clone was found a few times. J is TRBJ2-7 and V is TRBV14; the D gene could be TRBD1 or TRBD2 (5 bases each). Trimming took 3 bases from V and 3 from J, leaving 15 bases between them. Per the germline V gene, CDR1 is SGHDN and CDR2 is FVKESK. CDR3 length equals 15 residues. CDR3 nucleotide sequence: TGTGCCAGCAGCCATAGTTCGCCAGGGAGCTACGAGCAGTACTTC. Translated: CASSHSSPGSYEQYF.

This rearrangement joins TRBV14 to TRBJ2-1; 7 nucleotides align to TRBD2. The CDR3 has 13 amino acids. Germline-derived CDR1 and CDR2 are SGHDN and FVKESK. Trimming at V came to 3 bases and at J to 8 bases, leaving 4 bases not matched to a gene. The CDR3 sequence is CASSQRLAYEQFF. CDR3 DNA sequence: TGTGCCAGCAGCCAGAGACTAGCTTATGAGCAGTTCTTC.

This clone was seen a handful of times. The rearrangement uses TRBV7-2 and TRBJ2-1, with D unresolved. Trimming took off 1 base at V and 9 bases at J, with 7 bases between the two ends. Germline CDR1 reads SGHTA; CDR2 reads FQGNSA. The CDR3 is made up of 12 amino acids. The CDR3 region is CASSLGGGEQFF. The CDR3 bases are TGTGCCAGCAGCTTAGGAGGCGGTGAGCAGTTCTTC.

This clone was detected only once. CDR3 DNA: TGCGCCAGCGCAAGTGGACTAGCGGATAATCAAGAGACCCAGTACTTC. Amino acids: CASASGLADNQETQYF. This rearrangement joins TRBV5-1 to TRBJ2-5; 10 bases are a match to TRBD2. Germline lookup yields CDR1 SGHRS and CDR2 YFSETQ. After removal of 7 bases from V and 2 bases from J, the junction contained 11 bases not matched to a gene. The CDR3 length is 16 residues.

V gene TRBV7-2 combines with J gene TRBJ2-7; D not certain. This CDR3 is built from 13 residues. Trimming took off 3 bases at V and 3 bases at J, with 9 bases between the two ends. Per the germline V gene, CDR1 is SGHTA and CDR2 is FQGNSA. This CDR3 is CASSFLWGYEQYF. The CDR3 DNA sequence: TGTGCCAGCAGCTTTTTGTGGGGCTACGAGCAGTACTTC.

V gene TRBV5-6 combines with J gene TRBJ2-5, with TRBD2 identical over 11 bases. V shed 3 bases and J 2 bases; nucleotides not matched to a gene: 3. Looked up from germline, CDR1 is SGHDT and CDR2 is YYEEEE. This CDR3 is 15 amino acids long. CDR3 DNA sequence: TGTGCCAGCAGCTCGGGACTAGCGGAACAAGAGACCCAGTACTTC. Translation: CASSSGLAEQETQYF.

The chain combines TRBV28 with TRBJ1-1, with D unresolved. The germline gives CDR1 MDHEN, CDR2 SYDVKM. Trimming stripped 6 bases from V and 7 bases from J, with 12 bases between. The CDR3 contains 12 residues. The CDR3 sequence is CASSPDPREAFF. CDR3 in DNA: TGTGCCAGCAGCCCTGATCCTCGTGAAGCTTTCTTT.

CDR3 nucleotide sequence: TGTGCCTGGAGTGTACGATCACAGGGTGAGCAGTTCTTC. Protein product: CAWSVRSQGEQFF. The genes are TRBV30 and TRBJ2-1, with a possible D match to TRBD1 (6 bases). Deletions cut 0 bases from V and 9 bases from J, with 12 bases between. CDR3 length equals 13 residues. Germline V CDR1 and CDR2: GTSNPN, SVGIG (reference sequence). Full variable domain (rest looked up from reference TRBV30 and TRBJ2-1): SQTIHQWPATLVQPVGSPLSLECTVEGTSNPNLYWYRQAAGRGLQLLFYSVGIGQISSEVPQNLSASRPQDRQFILSSKKLLLSDSGFYLCAWSVRSQGEQFFGPGTRLTVL.

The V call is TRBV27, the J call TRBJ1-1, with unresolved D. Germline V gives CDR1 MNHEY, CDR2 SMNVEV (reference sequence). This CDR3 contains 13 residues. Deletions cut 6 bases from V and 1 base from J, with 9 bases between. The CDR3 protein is CASSPRRNTEAFF. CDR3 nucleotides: TGTGCCAGCAGCCCTCGGAGGAACACTGAAGCTTTCTTT.

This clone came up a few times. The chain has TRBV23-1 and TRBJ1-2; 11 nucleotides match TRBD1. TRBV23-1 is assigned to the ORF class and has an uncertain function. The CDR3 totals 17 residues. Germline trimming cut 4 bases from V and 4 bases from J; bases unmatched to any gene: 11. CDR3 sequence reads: CASSLGQGDRFGYGYTF. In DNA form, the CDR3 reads TGCGCCAGCAGTCTGGGACAGGGGGATCGGTTTGGCTATGGCTACACCTTC.